This T cell receptor (beta chain) was captured in a study of shared clonotypes between healthy human individuals. Turning to the study itself: Plates per donor: three CD4 naive, three CD4 memory, two CD8 naive, one CD8 memory.

Findings of the study overall: The naive CD4 repertoires of a handful of donors were compared, and around 4.9% of clonotypes were shared.

V lost 1 base to trimming and J lost 2 bases, with 8 bases between them. The CDR3 extends over 14 amino acids. The germline V gene encodes CDR1 SGHVS and CDR2 FQNEAQ. The authors split each subset's genomic DNA evenly across several immunoSEQ plates. TCRdb's copy holds only in-frame clones and misses some; the assay was immunoSEQ multiplex PCR. Counted here are approximately 840,000 clones, approximately 97% occurring once; the ten biggest clones make up about 0.22%. The naive CD8 fraction comprised CD45RO-negative cells positively selected for CCR7 and excluded terminally differentiated effector memory CD45RA+ cells. With respect to this clone: No antigen is known for it.

This TCR was sampled from a young man in good health. The chain uses TRBV7-8 and TRBJ1-2; D is uncertain. The sample taken for sequencing was naive CD8+ T cells sorted from blood. CDR3 sequence (DNA): TGTGCCAGCAGCTTAGGGTTAATGAACTATGGCTACACCTTC. This codes for CASSLGLMNYGYTF.